This TCR beta chain was recorded in a study of cytomegalovirus exposure and HLA in healthy donors. Study-level background: There were 90 million to 140 million unique TCR beta sequences, drawn from roughly 200 million T cells, in an earlier analysis.

A remark on this clone: Its cognate antigen is unknown.

Regarding the study as a whole: Cytomegalovirus-associated TCR beta chains were listed, numbering roughly 150. The records held CMV serostatus as the only immune exposure information.

The trim removed 5 bases at V and 3 bases at J, leaving 3 bases unmatched. Looked up from germline, CDR1 is MDHEN and CDR2 is SYDVKM. The CDR3 has 13 amino acids. PCR used 60 Vbeta primers and 13 Jbeta primers. Assay: immunoSEQ multiplex PCR; the TCRdb copy retains only in-frame clones and omits some. The table lists fewer than 150,000 clones, around 75% of them singletons. This clonotype was obtained from a woman aged 30 to 39 in good health and CMV-seronegative. Material: PBMCs. The rearrangement uses TRBV28 and TRBJ1-2, with TRBD1 matching 7 bases. The CDR3 loop reads CASSPGTDYGYTF. CDR3 nucleotide sequence: TGTGCCAGCAGTCCCGGGACAGACTATGGCTACACCTTC.